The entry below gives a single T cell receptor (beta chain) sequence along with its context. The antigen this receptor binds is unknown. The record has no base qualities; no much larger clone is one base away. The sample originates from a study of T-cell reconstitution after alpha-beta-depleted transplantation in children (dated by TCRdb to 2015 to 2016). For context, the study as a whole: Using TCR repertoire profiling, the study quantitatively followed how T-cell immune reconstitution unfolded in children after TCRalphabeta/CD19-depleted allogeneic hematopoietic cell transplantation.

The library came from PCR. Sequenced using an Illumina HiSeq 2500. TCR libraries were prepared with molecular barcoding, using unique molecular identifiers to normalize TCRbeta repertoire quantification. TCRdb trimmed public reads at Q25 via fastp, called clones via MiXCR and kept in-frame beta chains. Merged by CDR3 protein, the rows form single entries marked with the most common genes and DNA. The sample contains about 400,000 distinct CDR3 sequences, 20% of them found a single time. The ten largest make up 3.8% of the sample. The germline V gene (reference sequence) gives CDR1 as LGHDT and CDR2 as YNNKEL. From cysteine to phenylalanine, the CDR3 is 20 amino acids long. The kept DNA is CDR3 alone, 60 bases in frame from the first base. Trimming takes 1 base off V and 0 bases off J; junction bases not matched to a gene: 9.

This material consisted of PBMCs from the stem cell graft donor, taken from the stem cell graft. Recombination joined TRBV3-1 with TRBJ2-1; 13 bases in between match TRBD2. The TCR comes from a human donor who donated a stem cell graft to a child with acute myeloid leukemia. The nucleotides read TGTGCCAGCAGCCAAGGGGCCGGGACTAGCGGGGCTAGCTCCTACAATGAGCAGTTCTTC. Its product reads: CASSQGAGTSGASSYNEQFF.